This T cell receptor (beta chain) emerged from a study of CD8 T cells in ankylosing spondylitis. Quantitative molecular-barcoded 5'-RACE generated the TCR beta libraries. TCRdb recomputed calls from the 5' RACE reads with MiXCR, one row per CDR3 protein. Found here are over 400,000 distinct CDR3 sequences, roughly 27% of them singletons; the top ten hold roughly 1%. Study-level findings and limits: Apparently characteristic of ankylosing spondylitis blood was a TCR beta motif (roughly eight highly homologous variants). Reportedly, significant enrichment of disease-linked clones occurred in matched ankylosing spondylitis synovial fluid. The authors found the disease-linked clones to be CD8+ and relatively rare in peripheral blood.

Regarding this clonotype: The antigen remains unidentified.

There are 15 residues in the CDR3. The V and J ends lost 6 bases and 1 base respectively, with 12 bases between them. The rearrangement uses TRBV12-3 or TRBV12-4 and TRBJ2-2; D gene unclear. The receptor was derived from a male donor with ankylosing spondylitis. The sample was blood, either unsorted or a sorted T cell fraction (not recorded which). Here the CDR3 reads CASRTGLVNTGELFF. CDR3 nucleotides: TGTGCCAGCAGGACCGGCCTCGTGAACACCGGGGAGCTGTTTTTT.